Listed below are T cell receptor beta chains from one sample, sequenced in a study of T cell clonotyping in hematopoietic cell transplantation. Profiled with immunoSEQ multiplex PCR; TCRdb holds only in-frame clones, not every one. The table shows some 29,000 clones, with approximately 81% occurring only once. Source: peripheral blood mononuclear cells, taken before stem cell transplant. The receptors derive from a man between 40 and 49 years old with acute myeloid leukemia. Some clones in this sample may be carry-over from other donors' samples. Both conserved end residues are part of each CDR3. A D gene is named only where the DNA matches it firmly. Expanded clones are given a class, and other clones once, few, many or no size at all.

d_call j_call clone_size v_call cdr3_nt cdr3_aa
- TRBJ2-7 - TRBV2 TGTGCCAGCAGTTTACAGGGGGGGCGGCAGTACTTC CASSLQGGRQYF
- TRBJ2-3 - TRBV5-4 TGTGCCAGCAGCTGGGGACTGAGGACTAGCACAGATACGCAGTATTTT CASSWGLRTSTDTQYF
TRBD2 TRBJ2-3 - TRBV9 TGTGCCAGCAGCGTAGCGGGAGGGAGCACAGATACGCAGTATTTT CASSVAGGSTDTQYF
- TRBJ2-3 - TRBV7-9 TGTGCCAGCACCGACCAGGATACGCAGTATTTT CASTDQDTQYF
TRBD1 TRBJ1-2 few TRBV5-4 TGTGCCAGCAGCTTCTCCAGGGGGGGTGGCTACACCTTC CASSFSRGGGYTF
- TRBJ1-5 - TRBV6-5 TGTGCCAGCAGTCTAGGACAGCTCAATCAGCCCCAGCATTTT CASSLGQLNQPQHF
- TRBJ1-2 - TRBV28 TGTGCCAGCAGTTTCGGTAGGGTCAATGGCTACACCTTC CASSFGRVNGYTF
- TRBJ1-2 - TRBV7-3 TGTGCCAGCAGCTTTGCGGGGGGCGAAGGCTACACCTTC CASSFAGGEGYTF
- TRBJ2-7 - TRBV7-9 TGTGCCAGCAGCTTAGGGCAGAGCACCTACGAGCAGTACTTC CASSLGQSTYEQYF
- TRBJ1-4 - TRBV19 TGTGCCACCGGCGAGGGGGGAAAACTGTTTTTT CATGEGGKLFF
- TRBJ2-2 - TRBV6-6 TGTGCCAGCAGTCTCCCTAGCTCCGGGGAGCTGTTTTTT CASSLPSSGELFF
- TRBJ2-6 - TRBV28 TGTGCCAGCAGTTTCTTTCTTGACAGTGGCGCTGGGGCCAACGTCCTGACTTTC CASSFFLDSGAGANVLTF
- TRBJ2-5 - TRBV19 TGTGCCAGTAGTATAGGTCTAGGAGAGACCCAGTACTTC CASSIGLGETQYF
- TRBJ1-2 - TRBV5-1 TGCGCCAGCAGCTTGGAGGGGGACTATGGCTACACCTTC CASSLEGDYGYTF
- TRBJ1-2 few TRBV28 TGTGCCAGCAGTTTGGGCGGGTTTCACTTC CASSLGGFHF
- TRBJ2-3 - TRBV9 TGTGCCAGCAGCGGGGACTGGGGTGGCACAGATACGCAGTATTTT CASSGDWGGTDTQYF
- TRBJ2-7 - TRBV7-9 TGTGCCAGCAGCTTAGTACGGGTTCCCTACGAGCAGTACTTC CASSLVRVPYEQYF
TRBD2 TRBJ2-3 - TRBV7-9 TGTGCCAGCAGCTTTCCCGCGGGAGGGAGCACAGATACGCAGTATTTT CASSFPAGGSTDTQYF
- TRBJ2-2 few TRBV4-1 TGCGCCAGCAGCGCAGGGTTAAACACCGGGGAGCTGTTTTTT CASSAGLNTGELFF
- TRBJ1-4 - TRBV7-9 TGTGCCAGCAGCTCGGGACCGCTCAATGAAAAACTGTTTTTT CASSSGPLNEKLFF
- TRBJ1-1 - TRBV11-2 TGTGCCAGCAGCTTAGTACCAGGGTCGAACACTGAAGCTTTCTTT CASSLVPGSNTEAFF
TRBD2 TRBJ2-7 - TRBV28 TGTGCCAGCAGCCCTACTAGCGGTTCCTACGAGCAGTACTTC CASSPTSGSYEQYF
- TRBJ2-7 - TRBV15 TGTGCCACCAGCAGAGGAAGACTCTCCTACGAGCAGTACTTC CATSRGRLSYEQYF
TRBD2 TRBJ2-7 - TRBV7-8 TGTGCCAGCAGCTTGGCTCTAGCGGGGATAGAGCAGTACTTC CASSLALAGIEQYF
- TRBJ2-1 - TRBV29-1 TGCAGCGTTGGAGTAGACCTCAATGAGCAGTTCTTC CSVGVDLNEQFF
TRBD1 TRBJ2-5 - TRBV28 TGTGCCAGCAGTCCCTGGGACAGAACCCGAGCCGACTTCGGGGAGACCCAGTACTTC CASSPWDRTRADFGETQYF
TRBD1 TRBJ2-7 - TRBV19 TGTGCCAGTAGTCCGGGACAGAGCTCCTACGAGCAGTACTTC CASSPGQSSYEQYF
TRBD1 TRBJ1-1 - TRBV18 TGTGCCAGCTCAGCCGGACAGGGGTGGAACACTGAAGCTTTCTTT CASSAGQGWNTEAFF
- TRBJ2-7 - TRBV7-8 TGTGCCAGCAGCCAGCAGTTGGGACTGCCACCGTACGAGCAGTACTTC CASSQQLGLPPYEQYF
- TRBJ1-5 - TRBV9 TGTGCCAGCAGCGTAGACGGTAATCAGCCCCAGCATTTT CASSVDGNQPQHF
- TRBJ1-1 - TRBV4-3 TGCGCCAGCAGCCAAGATGGGCGGAGGAACACTGAAGCTTTCTTT CASSQDGRRNTEAFF
TRBD2 TRBJ2-3 once TRBV28 TGTGCCAGCACCTTGACTAGCGGGGGCTCGGATACGCAGTATTTT CASTLTSGGSDTQYF
TRBD2 TRBJ2-3 - TRBV11-3 TGTGCCAGCAGCTTCACTAGCGGGAGGGGATCAGATACGCAGTATTTT CASSFTSGRGSDTQYF
- TRBJ1-5 - TRBV4-3 TGCGCCAGCAGCCAGCTGGGACGTAACCAGCCCCAGCATTTT CASSQLGRNQPQHF
- TRBJ2-5 - TRBV19 TGTGCAAGTAGTATTCGTGGGACCCAAGAGACCCAGTACTTC CASSIRGTQETQYF
- TRBJ2-3 - TRBV14 TGTGCCAGCACCCTAGCAGAAACAGATACGCAGTATTTT CASTLAETDTQYF
TRBD1 TRBJ1-1 - TRBV30 TGTGCCTGGGGGACCGGGACAGGGCCTGAAGCTTTCTTT CAWGTGTGPEAFF
TRBD1 TRBJ2-7 - TRBV27 TGTGCCTCCGGAGACAGGGCAGAAAATTCCCCGGCCTACGAGCAGTACTTC CASGDRAENSPAYEQYF
- TRBJ2-7 - TRBV7-3 TGTGCCAGCAGCCAGGGACGGTCCTACGAGCAGTACTTC CASSQGRSYEQYF
- TRBJ2-2 - TRBV5-1 TGCGCCAGCAGCCCTAGTTTTGACGGGGAGCTGTTTTTT CASSPSFDGELFF
- TRBJ2-4 few TRBV30 TGTGCCTGGAGCGTCAATGGACTCCCGTACTTC CAWSVNGLPYF
- TRBJ1-5 - TRBV19 TGTGCCAGTAGTATAGTCGAGGCAGGGGACAATCAGCCCCAGCATTTT CASSIVEAGDNQPQHF
- TRBJ2-1 - TRBV6-5 TGTGCCAGCAGTTCTTTCCTTACACGTTATAATGAGCAGTTCTTC CASSSFLTRYNEQFF
- TRBJ2-7 - TRBV7-2 TGTGCCAGCAGCCAAGGACTTTCCTACGAGCAGTACTTC CASSQGLSYEQYF
- TRBJ2-2 - TRBV11-3 TGTGCCAGCAGCTTCCGGGCGAACACCGGGGAGCTGTTTTTT CASSFRANTGELFF
- TRBJ2-7 - TRBV7-2 TGTGCCAGCAGCTTAGTAGGGGGGGCGGTCGAGCAGTACTTC CASSLVGGAVEQYF
- TRBJ1-3 - TRBV6-1 TGTGCCAGCAGTGAAGCGGGTTCTGCTGGAAACACCATATATTTT CASSEAGSAGNTIYF
TRBD2 TRBJ2-7 - TRBV9 TGTGCCAGCAGCGTAGAGGGTAGCGGGGACTACGAGCAGTACTTC CASSVEGSGDYEQYF
- TRBJ1-2 - TRBV30 TGTGCCTGTCGGGCCCTTAACTATGGCTACACCTTC CACRALNYGYTF